These T cell receptor beta chains were read from a single sample in a study of cytomegalovirus exposure and HLA in healthy donors. Clones were read by immunoSEQ multiplex PCR, and TCRdb kept only the in-frame ones, dropping some. The data contain around 170,000 clones, about 82% of them singletons. The sample consisted of PBMCs. All receptors come from a man between 18 and 35 years old in good health and CMV-seronegative. CDR3s include the opening cysteine and the closing phenylalanine or tryptophan. D genes are given only for firm matches. Clone size is not always given. Where it is, it says once, few, many or a class for expanded clones.

v_call	cdr3_length	j_call	clone_size	d_call	cdr3_aa	cdr3_nt
TRBV10-1	18	TRBJ2-3	NA	NA	CASSDSGRGRRGGDTQYF	TGCGCCAGCAGTGATTCCGGCCGTGGCCGTAGGGGGGGAGATACGCAGTATTTT
TRBV5-1	17	TRBJ2-5	NA	NA	CASRQGLGRLAVETQYF	TGCGCCAGCAGACAGGGCCTCGGCAGGTTGGCCGTGGAGACCCAGTACTTC
TRBV5-1	12	TRBJ2-1	once	NA	CASNEGVNEQFF	TGCGCCAGCAATGAGGGGGTGAATGAGCAGTTCTTC
TRBV9	15	TRBJ1-2	NA	TRBD1	CASSVAPDRNYGYTF	TGTGCCAGCAGCGTAGCTCCGGACAGGAACTATGGCTACACCTTC
TRBV18	13	TRBJ2-5	NA	NA	CASSPPAAAAQYF	TGTGCCAGCTCACCACCAGCGGCTGCGGCCCAGTACTTC
TRBV27	15	TRBJ2-1	NA	TRBD2	CASSPGLAAYNEQFF	TGTGCCAGCAGTCCGGGACTAGCGGCCTACAATGAGCAGTTCTTC
TRBV6-4	15	TRBJ2-2	NA	NA	CASSDSQGYTGELFF	TGTGCCAGCAGTGATTCCCAGGGCTACACCGGGGAGCTGTTTTTT
TRBV6-5	13	TRBJ1-5	NA	NA	CASSWRVDQPQHF	TGTGCCAGCAGTTGGAGGGTGGATCAGCCCCAGCATTTT
TRBV6-5	10	TRBJ2-7	NA	NA	CASGTYEQYF	TGTGCCAGCGGGACTTACGAGCAGTACTTC
TRBV9	16	TRBJ1-2	NA	TRBD1	CASSSNPLTGGFGYTF	TGTGCCAGCAGCTCTAACCCTCTGACAGGGGGCTTTGGCTACACCTTC
TRBV2	15	TRBJ1-2	few	NA	CASKSRGGAYYGYTF	TGTGCCAGCAAAAGTCGTGGGGGGGCCTACTATGGCTACACCTTC
TRBV9	10	TRBJ2-7	NA	NA	CASTVYEQYF	TGTGCCAGCACCGTCTACGAGCAGTACTTC
TRBV2	14	TRBJ1-2	NA	TRBD1	CASTEDRRDYGYTF	TGTGCCAGCACCGAGGACAGGCGCGACTATGGCTACACCTTC
TRBV2	14	TRBJ1-5	NA	TRBD1	CASSVGQGYQPQHF	TGTGCCAGCAGTGTGGGACAGGGATATCAGCCCCAGCATTTT
TRBV7-9	14	TRBJ1-2	few	NA	CASSWRAANYGYTF	TGTGCCAGCAGCTGGAGGGCAGCTAACTATGGCTACACCTTC
TRBV12-5	19	TRBJ2-6	NA	NA	CASEPRTSNIGSGANVLTF	TGTGCTAGTGAACCCCGGACATCAAATATTGGCTCTGGGGCCAACGTCCTGACTTTC
TRBV5-4	13	TRBJ2-1	NA	NA	CASSLAVNNEQFF	TGTGCCAGCAGCTTGGCGGTCAACAATGAGCAGTTCTTC
TRBV28	11	TRBJ2-7	NA	NA	CASSLQYEQYF	TGTGCCAGCAGCCTCCAGTACGAGCAGTACTTC
TRBV6-5	15	TRBJ2-3	few	NA	CASSLSAGTTDTQYF	TGTGCCAGCAGTCTTTCCGCGGGGACCACAGATACGCAGTATTTT
TRBV18	21	TRBJ2-6	NA	NA	CASSPRWAGFNIGSGANVLTF	TGTGCCAGCTCACCACGGTGGGCAGGGTTTAATATTGGCTCTGGGGCCAACGTCCTGACTTTC
TRBV19	15	TRBJ2-3	NA	NA	CASSNSQGRTDTQYF	TGTGCCAGTAGTAATAGCCAGGGGCGCACAGATACGCAGTATTTT
TRBV28	14	TRBJ2-7	NA	NA	CATLIVKGAVEQYF	TGTGCCACCCTGATCGTAAAAGGGGCGGTCGAGCAGTACTTC
TRBV7-9	13	TRBJ2-7	NA	TRBD2	CASSPSGVDEQYF	TGTGCCAGCAGCCCTAGCGGGGTGGACGAGCAGTACTTC
TRBV7-2	13	TRBJ2-5	NA	NA	CASSVLVQETQYF	TGTGCCAGCAGCGTACTAGTCCAAGAGACCCAGTACTTC
TRBV28	12	TRBJ2-7	NA	NA	CASTSPPYEQYF	TGTGCCAGCACCTCCCCCCCCTACGAGCAGTACTTC
TRBV21-1	18	TRBJ2-1	NA	NA	CASSKGAIKLAGSSEQFF	TGTGCCAGCAGCAAAGGTGCTATAAAACTAGCGGGCTCATCTGAGCAGTTCTTC
TRBV6-5	15	TRBJ2-7	NA	TRBD2	CASRRSSGSPNEQYF	TGTGCCAGCAGACGATCCAGCGGGAGCCCCAACGAGCAGTACTTC
TRBV28	18	TRBJ2-7	few	TRBD1	CASSGDRVSRISVYEQYF	TGTGCCAGCAGTGGGGACAGGGTTAGTCGTATAAGCGTCTACGAGCAGTACTTC
TRBV5-1	15	TRBJ2-5	NA	TRBD1	CASSATGVIGETQYF	TGCGCCAGCAGCGCCACAGGGGTGATCGGAGAGACCCAGTACTTC
TRBV29-1	13	TRBJ2-2	NA	NA	CSVTAGGTGELFF	TGCAGCGTTACCGCCGGGGGCACCGGGGAGCTGTTTTTT
TRBV10-2	16	TRBJ2-2	NA	TRBD2	CASSELAGANTGELFF	TGCGCCAGCAGTGAGCTAGCGGGAGCCAACACCGGGGAGCTGTTTTTT
TRBV5-1	15	TRBJ2-7	NA	TRBD2	CASSLVAGGPYEQYF	TGCGCCAGCAGCTTGGTGGCGGGGGGGCCTTACGAGCAGTACTTC
TRBV27	15	TRBJ1-6	few	NA	CASRLQGSINSPLHF	TGTGCCAGCAGACTACAGGGTTCAATTAATTCACCCCTCCACTTT
TRBV11-2	15	TRBJ1-3	NA	TRBD1	CASSSWDREGNTIYF	TGTGCCAGCAGCTCTTGGGACAGGGAGGGAAACACCATATATTTT
TRBV4-1	15	TRBJ2-1	NA	TRBD2	CASSQETLREGEQFF	TGCGCCAGCAGCCAAGAAACCCTCCGGGAGGGGGAGCAGTTCTTC
TRBV19	16	TRBJ1-1	once	TRBD1	CASQVDLGQKNTEAFF	TGTGCCAGTCAAGTAGACCTGGGACAGAAGAACACTGAAGCTTTCTTT
TRBV5-1	15	TRBJ2-5	NA	TRBD2	CASSPGTSGQETQYF	TGCGCCAGCAGCCCAGGGACTAGCGGTCAAGAGACCCAGTACTTC
TRBV7-9	15	TRBJ2-2	NA	NA	CASSLGSGFAGELFF	TGTGCCAGCAGCTTAGGGTCAGGGTTTGCCGGGGAGCTGTTTTTT
TRBV10-2	14	TRBJ2-2	once	NA	CASKTPGDTGELFF	TGCGCCAGCAAGACCCCCGGGGACACCGGGGAGCTGTTTTTT
TRBV6-1	12	TRBJ2-1	few	NA	CASSERGYEQFF	TGTGCCAGCAGTGAACGCGGGTATGAGCAGTTCTTC
TRBV21-1	15	TRBJ1-1	few	NA	CASSRLGEDGTEAFF	TGTGCCAGCAGCAGATTAGGGGAGGATGGCACTGAAGCTTTCTTT
TRBV28	18	TRBJ2-1	NA	TRBD2	CASSSGTSGRARLNEQFF	TGTGCCAGCAGTTCCGGGACTAGCGGGAGGGCCCGTCTCAATGAGCAGTTCTTC
TRBV11-3	13	TRBJ2-3	NA	NA	CASSLGNTDTQYF	TGTGCCAGCAGCTTAGGTAACACAGATACGCAGTATTTT
TRBV2	17	TRBJ1-1	few	TRBD1	CASRIRTGTPQNTEAFF	TGTGCCAGCAGGATCCGGACAGGGACGCCCCAGAACACTGAAGCTTTCTTT
TRBV21-1	15	TRBJ1-1	NA	NA	CASSVRDTYHTEAFF	TGTGCCAGCAGCGTTCGGGACACCTATCACACTGAAGCTTTCTTT
TRBV9	16	TRBJ1-3	NA	NA	CASSVETAHSGNTIYF	TGTGCCAGCAGCGTAGAGACAGCCCATTCTGGAAACACCATATATTTT
TRBV27	16	TRBJ1-2	NA	TRBD1	CASRFQSTGTNYGYTF	TGTGCCAGCAGATTCCAGTCGACAGGGACAAACTATGGCTACACCTTC
TRBV12-2	16	TRBJ1-5	NA	NA	CASRLAPGQNHQPQHF	TGTGCAAGTCGCTTAGCTCCCGGACAGAATCATCAGCCCCAGCATTTT
TRBV27	18	TRBJ2-1	NA	TRBD1	CASSLWTGGAGWYNEQFF	TGTGCCAGCAGTTTATGGACAGGGGGCGCCGGTTGGTACAATGAGCAGTTCTTC